The present T cell receptor beta chain was sequenced within a study of T cells in Graves' hyperthyroidism and ophthalmopathy. Researchers took RNA transcripts and amplified the TCR beta CDR3 regions from them. Carried out on the TCR CDR3, a first-round RT-PCR used the HTBI primer set. Via MiXCR, TCRdb re-called the multiplex PCR reads, giving one row per CDR3 protein. The table has 400,000 to 550,000 distinct CDR3 sequences, less than 25% seen once. V was shortened by 5 bases and J by 5 bases, with 16 bases between the two germline ends. The CDR3 loop spans 15 amino acids. Per the germline V gene, CDR1 is LNHDA and CDR2 is SQIVND (reference sequence). This clonotype showed up just a few times.

This rearrangement joins TRBV19 to TRBJ2-4, with D perhaps TRBD1 (6 bases). The sequencing sample was made of blood. This clonotype was obtained from a woman in her twenties or thirties with Graves' ophthalmopathy. CDR3 sequence: CASSYITGLENIQYF. The CDR3, as DNA: TGTGCCAGTAGTTACATAACAGGGTTGGAAAACATTCAGTACTTC.